What follows is one T cell receptor (beta chain) and its context. This CDR3 comprises 11 residues. CDR1 is DFQATT and CDR2 is SNEGSKA in the germline V gene (reference sequence). V trimming: 1 base; J trimming: 12 bases; junction bases outside the gene matches: 5. The sample is drawn from a study of blood T cell repertoires in COVID-19. Study at large: Sources were T cells, B-cell-depleted T cells, or PBMCs; the material itself was cDNA or gDNA.

TCRdb keeps only in-frame clones here, not all; method: immunoSEQ multiplex PCR. The data hold under 250,000 clones, with under 90% observed a single time. Cohort 3 recovered donors had two negative PCRs, clearance, or symptom resolution. Sequencing used PBMCs or T cells enriched from blood (not recorded which). The rearrangement links TRBV20-1 to TRBJ1-1; 7 positions match TRBD1. The clonotype comes from a woman aged 55-70 years who had recovered from COVID-19. This chain's CDR3 is CSARVGGVTFF. The CDR3 DNA sequence: TGCAGTGCTAGAGTAGGGGGCGTGACTTTCTTT.